This TCR beta chain was sequenced in a study of response to subunit inactivated influenza vaccine. CDR3 size: 17 residues. Trimming cost V 6 bases and J 2 bases; bases outside gene matches: 11. Germline CDR1 MGHRA, CDR2 YSYEKL. TCRdb reanalysed the RT-PCR reads using MiXCR and keeps one entry per CDR3 protein. The data hold 530,000 or so distinct CDR3 sequences, with about an eighth observed a single time. In its sample, this clonotype was seen once. What it recognizes is unknown. Study-wide results and caveats: Authors suggested each seasonal flu vaccination may recruit only limited numbers of new T cells.

The receptor comes from a man aged 45-65 years who received an inactivated influenza vaccine. The sample in question was PBMCs from blood, obtained on the day of vaccination. The chain is built from TRBV4-1 and TRBJ2-3; 10 bases are a match to TRBD2. The DNA for the CDR3 is TGCGCCAGCAGTTTCCCTGGACTAGCGGAGCCCACAGATACGCAGTATTTT. Translation gives CASSFPGLAEPTDTQYF.